The 30 T cell receptor beta chains below all came from one sample that was sequenced in a study of T cell responses to AZD1222 COVID-19 vaccine. Sequenced by immunoSEQ multiplex PCR; TCRdb stores in-frame clones only, minus some. The sample gives some 180,000 clones, approximately 90% of which show up once; roughly 6% is in the top ten. Sequenced here: peripheral blood, sampled on day 0 of AZD1222 vaccination. Receptor source: an adult in good health.

The chain is built from TRBV19 and TRBJ1-5; no firm D call. From germline, CDR1 is LNHDA and CDR2 SQIVND (reference sequence). This CDR3 comprises 13 residues. The ends were cut back, 2 bases at V and 2 bases at J, with 4 bases in the middle. The CDR3 coding sequence is TGTGCCAGTAGTATATATGGCAATCAGCCCCAGCATTTT. Translated, it gives CASSIYGNQPQHF. Looking up the rest from reference TRBV19 and TRBJ1-5 gives the full variable domain: DGGITQSPKYLFRKEGQNVTLSCEQNLNHDAMYWYRQDPGQGLRLIYYSQIVNDFQKGDIAEGYSVSREKKESFPLTVTSAQKNPTAFYLCASSIYGNQPQHFGDGTRLSIL.

J is TRBJ2-2 and V is TRBV19; D call uncertain. CDR3 length: 15 residues. V was clipped by 2 bases and J by 5 bases, with 12 bases between them. Looked up from germline, CDR1 is LNHDA and CDR2 is SQIVND (reference sequence). The CDR3 region is CASSIIGKGTGELFF. In nucleotides, the CDR3 is TGTGCCAGTAGTATAATAGGCAAGGGTACCGGGGAGCTGTTTTTT.

The rearrangement joins TRBV19 to TRBJ2-3; possible D gene TRBD1, 6 bases. Germline V lookup: CDR1 LNHDA, CDR2 SQIVND (reference sequence). This CDR3 is built from 14 residues. The germline V and J ends were trimmed by 7 bases and 5 bases, with 16 bases remaining between them. CDR3 in DNA: TGTGCCAGTACCGTTCGTCAGGGGTTAGATACGCAGTATTTT. Translated, it gives CASTVRQGLDTQYF.

The CDR3, as DNA: TGTGCCAGTAGTCCAGGACAGGGTTTAAACATTCAGTACTTC. Translated: CASSPGQGLNIQYF. This chain uses TRBV19 with TRBJ2-4, with 8 bases fitting TRBD1. This CDR3 has 14 amino acids. Trimming cost V 5 bases and J 6 bases; bases outside gene matches: 6. Germline CDR1 and CDR2: LNHDA and SQIVND (reference sequence).

The chain combines TRBV6-6 with TRBJ2-5, with D perhaps assigned TRBD1 or TRBD2 (5 bases each). Trimming removed 5 bases at V and 1 base at J, with 17 bases between. The CDR3 runs 16 residues. CDR1 is MNHNY and CDR2 is SVGAGI in the germline V gene (reference sequence). CDR3 protein: CASSQPRETTQETQYF. In DNA, the CDR3 is TGTGCCAGCAGTCAACCCAGGGAGACCACCCAAGAGACCCAGTACTTC.

The chain employs TRBV24-1 and TRBJ1-1; tentatively, D is TRBD1 (5 bases). V was trimmed by 5 bases and J by 7 bases, leaving 7 bases between them. Per the germline V gene, CDR1 is KGHDR and CDR2 is SFDVKD. The CDR3 consists of 11 residues. The CDR3 nucleotides are TGTGCCACCAGTGCGGGGCGTGAAGCTTTCTTT. Translated, it gives CATSAGREAFF.

This clone was counted once. The genes are TRBV2 and TRBJ2-5, with 10 bases lining up with TRBD2. Per germline, CDR1 SNHLY and CDR2 FYNNEI. There are 13 residues in the CDR3. The V gene end was trimmed by 6 bases and the J gene end by 3 bases; junction bases not matched to a gene: 1. CDR3 bases: TGTGCCAGCAGCGGACTAGCGGAAGAGACCCAGTACTTC. It specifies CASSGLAEETQYF.

This clone has only one observation. The rearrangement joins TRBV9 to TRBJ2-2; TRBD2 matches 7 bases. Germline V CDR1 and CDR2: SGDLS, YYNGEE. With V trimmed by 3 bases and J by 8 bases, 7 bases remained unmatched. This CDR3 comprises 14 residues. Written as DNA, the CDR3 is TGTGCCAGCAGCGGGACTAGGGGTGTAGGGGAGCTGTTTTTT. Encoded protein: CASSGTRGVGELFF.

The rearrangement links TRBV10-2 to TRBJ2-7; 8 bases agree with TRBD2. Germline CDR1 and CDR2: WSHSY and SAAADI. V trimming: 3 bases; J trimming: 6 bases; junction bases outside the gene matches: 7. The CDR3 length is 14 residues. Written as DNA, the CDR3 is TGCGCCAGCAGTGATGGGACTAGTGTCGGCGAGCAGTACTTC. Its protein is CASSDGTSVGEQYF.

V gene TRBV6-1 combines with J gene TRBJ1-5; unclear D gene. Germline assignment: CDR1 MNHNS and CDR2 SASEGT. Trimming shortened V by 1 base and J by 1 base, and 8 bases separated the two germline ends. The CDR3 has 15 residues. The CDR3: CASSEGGQSNQPQHF. The CDR3 nucleotides are TGTGCCAGCAGTGAAGGAGGTCAGAGCAATCAGCCCCAGCATTTT.

This clone was detected a few times. This chain joins TRBV6-6 and TRBJ2-5, with D perhaps matching TRBD2 (5 bases). The CDR3 runs 16 residues. CDR1 MNHNY and CDR2 SVGAGI come from the germline V gene (reference sequence). The V gene lost 0 bases and the J gene lost 5 bases, with 16 bases spanning the gap. CDR3 loop: CASSYSSALGGETQYF. The CDR3 bases are TGTGCCAGCAGTTACTCGAGCGCTCTCGGAGGTGAGACCCAGTACTTC.

The chain uses TRBV6-4 and TRBJ1-6; no firm D call. V dropped 6 bases and J dropped 0 bases, with 12 bases sitting between them. Germline V gene data show CDR1 as MRHNA and CDR2 as SNTAGT. The CDR3 has 16 residues. The CDR3 DNA reads as TGTGCCAGCAGACCCGACGGCGCCTCCTATAATTCACCCCTCCACTTT. Translation gives CASRPDGASYNSPLHF.

V gene TRBV5-1 combines with J gene TRBJ2-3; 9 bases fit TRBD2. The germline V gene encodes CDR1 SGHRS and CDR2 YFSETQ. V was pared by 4 bases and J by 2 bases, with 5 bases of the junction left unmatched. This CDR3 has 15 residues. DNA of the CDR3: TGCGCCAGCAGCGTCGGACTAGCGTTCACAGATACGCAGTATTTT. Encoded protein: CASSVGLAFTDTQYF.

The chain's CDR3 is CASSLAISGARTDTQYF. The DNA for the CDR3 is TGTGCCAGCAGCTTGGCGATCAGCGGGGCTCGCACAGATACGCAGTATTTT. The chain is built from TRBV5-4 and TRBJ2-3; TRBD2 matches 7 bases. This CDR3 region has 17 residues. V gave up 0 bases and J gave up 1 base; unmatched junction bases: 8. The germline gives CDR1 SGHNT, CDR2 YYREEE (reference sequence).

The table lists this clone with a few counts. Other DNA sequences in this sample translate to the same CDR3. The chain carries TRBV11-2 and TRBJ1-2; 7 bases agree with TRBD1. Germline CDR1 and CDR2: SGHAT and FQNNGV. There are 13 residues in the CDR3. Unmatched junction bases numbered 3, after V lost 5 bases and J lost 3 bases. CDR3 region: CASSPGQDYGYTF. The CDR3 DNA reads as TGTGCCAGCAGCCCAGGACAGGACTATGGCTACACCTTC.

This clone was recorded once. J is TRBJ1-5 and V is TRBV6-5; tentatively, D is TRBD1 (5 bases). The CDR3 is made up of 13 amino acids. The V gene lost 2 bases and the J gene lost 7 bases, with 9 bases spanning the gap. Germline V CDR1 and CDR2: MNHEY, SVGAGI. The CDR3 region has the DNA TGTGCCAGCAGTTACACGGGACGGCAGCCCCAGCATTTT. This encodes CASSYTGRQPQHF.

The chain combines TRBV3-1 (or the pseudogene TRBV3-2) with TRBJ2-7, with TRBD2 as a possible D gene (6 bases). The germline V and J ends were trimmed by 4 bases and 4 bases, with 14 bases remaining between them. Germline-derived CDR1 and CDR2 are LGHDT and YNNKEL (reference sequence). This CDR3 region has 14 residues. The CDR3 loop is CASSLGTGAYEQYF. For the CDR3, the DNA is TGTGCCAGCAGCCTTGGGACTGGGGCATACGAGCAGTACTTC.

This clone was seen only once. The rearrangement uses TRBV30 and TRBJ1-1; D gene unclear. The V end was cut by 3 bases, the J end by 7 bases, with 12 bases between. CDR3 length equals 12 residues. The V gene's germline CDR1 is GTSNPN and CDR2 SVGIG (reference sequence). CDR3 in DNA: TGTGCCTGGAGGGTCATGGGTTTTGAAGCTTTCTTT. This translates into CAWRVMGFEAFF.

This sequence joins TRBV7-9 and TRBJ1-2; a possible D gene is TRBD1 (5 bases). Germline V gene lookup returns CDR1 SEHNR and CDR2 FQNEAQ (reference sequence). V lost 3 bases, J lost 2 bases, and 10 bases lay in between. The CDR3 extends over 14 amino acids. The DNA of the CDR3 is TGTGCCAGCAGCTTCGGGGGAGGAAACTATGGCTACACCTTC. Its protein is CASSFGGGNYGYTF.

This chain links TRBV7-2 with TRBJ1-2, with TRBD1 matching over 9 bases. V shed 5 bases, J shed 6 bases, and the junction held 10 bases outside the gene matches. Germline loops: CDR1 SGHTA, CDR2 FQGNSA. The CDR3 loop spans 15 amino acids. CDR3 region: CASSPGQGATNGYTF. In DNA, the CDR3 is TGTGCCAGCAGCCCGGGACAGGGCGCGACCAATGGCTACACCTTC.

About this clone: One end of the junction is discordant with germline, which a read error may explain. The genes are TRBV7-7 and TRBJ2-2, with 8 positions matching TRBD2. The germline gives CDR1 SSHAT, CDR2 FNYEAQ (reference sequence). The CDR3 extends over 15 amino acids. The CDR3 here is CASSSAGANTGELFF. DNA for the CDR3: TGTGCTAGCAGTTCAGCGGGGGCGAACACCGGGGAGCTGTTTTTT.

The rearrangement links TRBV11-2 to TRBJ2-7; unclear D gene. Germline lookup yields CDR1 SGHAT and CDR2 FQNNGV. Trimming removed 5 bases at V and 7 bases at J, with 21 bases between. This CDR3 region has 15 residues. This chain's CDR3 is CASSPDPNAPLEQYF. The DNA for the CDR3 is TGTGCCAGCAGCCCGGACCCAAATGCCCCCTTAGAGCAGTACTTC.

The genes are TRBV19 and TRBJ1-1; D remains unclear. The length of the CDR3 is 14 residues. Trimming stripped 5 bases from V and 0 bases from J, with 10 bases between. CDR1 is LNHDA and CDR2 is SQIVND in the germline V gene (reference sequence). CDR3 loop: CASSLRTMNTEAFF. In DNA form, the CDR3 reads TGTGCCAGTAGTTTGAGAACCATGAACACTGAAGCTTTCTTT.

The table lists this clone with a count of one. This chain connects TRBV6-5 to TRBJ1-5; no definite D call. CDR1 and CDR2 from the germline V gene are MNHEY and SVGAGI. Trimming stripped 4 bases from V and 4 bases from J, with 11 bases between. The CDR3 totals 14 residues. CDR3 bases: TGTGCCAGCAGTTCCGTTAGTGGGAATCAGCCCCAGCATTTT. It is translated as CASSSVSGNQPQHF.

The rearrangement uses TRBV5-1 and TRBJ1-2; tentatively, D is TRBD1 (5 bases). Germline V lookup: CDR1 SGHRS, CDR2 YFSETQ. The CDR3 is made up of 15 amino acids. Trimming pared 3 bases from V and 1 base from J, leaving 13 bases between. In DNA, the CDR3 is TGCGCCAGCAGCTCTACGGGACGGAATAACTATGGCTACACCTTC. It specifies CASSSTGRNNYGYTF.

The chain has TRBV7-9 and TRBJ1-5; no definite D call. Germline CDR1 and CDR2: SEHNR and FQNEAQ (reference sequence). Trimming took 0 bases from V and 6 from J, leaving 12 bases between them. This CDR3 region has 15 residues. This CDR3 reads CASSLAGQPGQPQHF. The CDR3 nucleotides read TGTGCCAGCAGCTTAGCAGGGCAGCCCGGTCAGCCCCAGCATTTT.

V usage is TRBV30 and J usage is TRBJ2-7, with D uncertain. With 2 bases removed from V and 4 bases from J, the gap between germline ends came to 6 bases. Germline CDR1 GTSNPN, CDR2 SVGIG (reference sequence). The length of the CDR3 is 11 residues. CDR3 DNA: TGTGCCTGGAGTTTTAAATACGAGCAGTACTTC. Its protein is CAWSFKYEQYF.

This sequence joins TRBV2 and TRBJ2-2; tentative D call: TRBD1 (6 bases). The CDR3 has 14 residues. From germline, CDR1 is SNHLY and CDR2 FYNNEI. V was pared by 3 bases and J by 5 bases, with 10 bases between. CDR3: CASSDRGRTGELFF. The CDR3 DNA reads as TGTGCCAGCAGTGACAGGGGTAGGACCGGGGAGCTGTTTTTT.

The chain carries TRBV21-1 and TRBJ1-3; the tabulated D call, TRBD1, remains unverified against the DNA. TRBV21-1 is termed a pseudogene. CDR3 size: 14 residues. The CDR3: CASSHRRSGNTIYF. The CDR3 nucleotides are TGTGCCAGCAGCCACAGGCGCTCTGGAAACACCATATATTTT.

J is TRBJ1-1 and V is TRBV20-1, with D uncertain. The CDR3 is made up of 12 amino acids. Germline V CDR1 and CDR2: DFQATT, SNEGSKA (reference sequence). V was cut by 3 bases and J by 3 bases, with 8 bases left in between. The CDR3 reads CSASPWHTEAFF. The CDR3 DNA reads as TGCAGTGCTAGTCCGTGGCACACTGAAGCTTTCTTT.